Below, 3 T cell receptor beta chains from the same sample are listed, as sequenced in a study of regulatory T cells in long-lasting Graves disease. Time point indicated: newly diagnosed GD, antithyroid drugs for less than 3 months. PBMC-derived RNA was used for the TCR library. Through Arm-PCR of CDR3 regions and iRepertoire HTBI primers, TCR beta libraries were built. TCRdb analysed the multiplex PCR reads with MiXCR anew, one entry per CDR3 protein. The sample gives a few hundred thousand distinct CDR3 sequences, roughly 15% of which show up once; about 23% is in the top ten. These data are also associated with another study on T cells in Graves' hyperthyroidism and ophthalmopathy.

Material: peripheral blood mononuclear cells (PBMCs), obtained at new diagnosis, from a patient treated with antithyroid drugs. These TCRs come from a woman aged 18-35 years with Graves disease.

In its sample, this clonotype was seen a few times. The rearrangement joins TRBV2 to TRBJ2-7, with 12 bases fitting TRBD1. Germline CDR1 is SNHLY and CDR2 is FYNNEI. This CDR3 is built from 14 residues. The V gene end was trimmed by 7 bases and the J gene end by 6 bases; junction bases not matched to a gene: 7. CDR3 in DNA: TGTGCCAGCAAGCCGGGACAGGGGGCCGTCGAGCAGTACTTC. Translation gives CASKPGQGAVEQYF.

This clonotype came up many times. CDR3 sequence (DNA): TGTGCCTGGATGATTAGCGGGAGTGTCAATGAGCAGTTCTTC. This codes for CAWMISGSVNEQFF. The chain combines TRBV30 with TRBJ2-1; 9 bases map to TRBD2. Germline CDR1 and CDR2: GTSNPN and SVGIG (reference sequence). This CDR3 comprises 14 residues. V was pared by 4 bases and J by 6 bases, with 7 bases of the junction left unmatched.

The chain employs TRBV19 and TRBJ2-4; D might be TRBD1 (5 bases). The CDR3 extends over 15 amino acids. The V gene lost 5 bases and the J gene lost 6 bases, with 17 bases spanning the gap. Per the germline V gene, CDR1 is LNHDA and CDR2 is SQIVND (reference sequence). The CDR3 loop is CASSSGRQMINIQYF. CDR3 nucleotide sequence: TGTGCCAGTAGTTCAGGGCGGCAGATGATAAACATTCAGTACTTC.